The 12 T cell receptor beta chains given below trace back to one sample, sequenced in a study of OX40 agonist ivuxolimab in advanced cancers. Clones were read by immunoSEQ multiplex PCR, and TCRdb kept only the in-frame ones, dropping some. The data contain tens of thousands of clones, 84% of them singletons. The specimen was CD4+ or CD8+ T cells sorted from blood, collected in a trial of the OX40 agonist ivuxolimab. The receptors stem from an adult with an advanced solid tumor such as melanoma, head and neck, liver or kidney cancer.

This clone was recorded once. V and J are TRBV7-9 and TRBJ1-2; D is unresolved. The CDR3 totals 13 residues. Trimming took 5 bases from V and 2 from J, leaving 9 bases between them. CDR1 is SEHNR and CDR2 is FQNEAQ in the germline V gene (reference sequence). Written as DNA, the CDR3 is TGTGCCAGCAGCCCGGAAGAAAACTATGGCTACACCTTC. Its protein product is CASSPEENYGYTF.

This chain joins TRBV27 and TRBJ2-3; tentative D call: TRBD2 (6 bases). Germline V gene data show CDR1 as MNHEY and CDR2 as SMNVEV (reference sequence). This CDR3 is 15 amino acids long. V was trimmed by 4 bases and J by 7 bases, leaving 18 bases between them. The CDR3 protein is CASSSGGVNVNTQYF. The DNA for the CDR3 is TGTGCCAGCAGTTCCGGCGGGGTGAATGTAAATACGCAGTATTTT.

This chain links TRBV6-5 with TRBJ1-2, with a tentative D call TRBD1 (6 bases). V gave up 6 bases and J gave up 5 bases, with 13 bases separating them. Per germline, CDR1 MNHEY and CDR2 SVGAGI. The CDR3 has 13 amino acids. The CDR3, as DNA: TGTGCCAGCAGCCGGCAGGGGACGTATGGCTACACCTTC. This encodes CASSRQGTYGYTF.

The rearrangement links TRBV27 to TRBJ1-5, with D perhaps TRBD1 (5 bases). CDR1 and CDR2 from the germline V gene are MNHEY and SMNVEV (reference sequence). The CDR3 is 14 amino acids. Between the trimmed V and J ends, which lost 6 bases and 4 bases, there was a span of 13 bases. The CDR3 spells CASRPGLKNQPQHF. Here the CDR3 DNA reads TGTGCCAGCAGACCGGGACTGAAGAATCAGCCCCAGCATTTT.

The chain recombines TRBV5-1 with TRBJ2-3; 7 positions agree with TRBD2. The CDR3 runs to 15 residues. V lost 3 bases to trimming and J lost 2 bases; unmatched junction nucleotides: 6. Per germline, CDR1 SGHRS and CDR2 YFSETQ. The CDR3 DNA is TGCGCCAGCAGCTGGGAGGGACTGAACACAGATACGCAGTATTTT. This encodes CASSWEGLNTDTQYF.

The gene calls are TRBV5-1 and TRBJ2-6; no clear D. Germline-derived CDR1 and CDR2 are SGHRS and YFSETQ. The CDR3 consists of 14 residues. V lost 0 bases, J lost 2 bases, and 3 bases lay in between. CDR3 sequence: CASSLAPGANVLTF. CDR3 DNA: TGCGCCAGCAGCTTGGCCCCTGGGGCCAACGTCCTGACTTTC.

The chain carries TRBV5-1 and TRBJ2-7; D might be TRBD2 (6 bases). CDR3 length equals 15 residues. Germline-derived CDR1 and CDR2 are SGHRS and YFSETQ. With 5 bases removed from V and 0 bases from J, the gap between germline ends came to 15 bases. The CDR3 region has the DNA TGCGCCAGCAGGTCTTGGGGGGAAAGCTCCTACGAGCAGTACTTC. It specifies CASRSWGESSYEQYF. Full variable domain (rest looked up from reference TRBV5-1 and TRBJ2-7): KAGVTQTPRYLIKTRGQQVTLSCSPISGHRSVSWYQQTPGQGLQFLFEYFSETQRNKGNFPGRFSGRQFSNSRSEMNVSTLELGDSALYLCASRSWGESSYEQYFGPGTRLTVT.

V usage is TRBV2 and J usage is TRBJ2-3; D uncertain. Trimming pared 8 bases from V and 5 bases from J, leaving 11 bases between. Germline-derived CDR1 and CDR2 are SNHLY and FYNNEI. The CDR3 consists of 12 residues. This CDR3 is CASFIRVDTQYF. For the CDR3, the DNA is TGTGCCAGCTTTATACGGGTAGATACGCAGTATTTT.

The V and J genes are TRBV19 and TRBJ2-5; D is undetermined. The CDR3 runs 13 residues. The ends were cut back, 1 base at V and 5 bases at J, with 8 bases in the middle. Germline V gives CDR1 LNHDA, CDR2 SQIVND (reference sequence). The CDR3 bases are TGTGCCAGTAGTATAGTGGTCAGGGAGACCCAGTACTTC. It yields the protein CASSIVVRETQYF.

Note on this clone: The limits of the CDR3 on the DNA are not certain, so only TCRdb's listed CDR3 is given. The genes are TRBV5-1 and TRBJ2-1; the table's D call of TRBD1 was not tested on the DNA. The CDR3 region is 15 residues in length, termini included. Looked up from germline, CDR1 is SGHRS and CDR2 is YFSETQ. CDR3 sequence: CASTSGQGSYNEQFF.

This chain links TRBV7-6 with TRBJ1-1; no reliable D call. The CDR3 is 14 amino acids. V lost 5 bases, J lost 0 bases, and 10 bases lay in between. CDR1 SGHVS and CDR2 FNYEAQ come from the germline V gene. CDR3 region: CASSPTGLNTEAFF. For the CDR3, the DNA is TGTGCCAGCAGCCCCACCGGATTGAACACTGAAGCTTTCTTT.

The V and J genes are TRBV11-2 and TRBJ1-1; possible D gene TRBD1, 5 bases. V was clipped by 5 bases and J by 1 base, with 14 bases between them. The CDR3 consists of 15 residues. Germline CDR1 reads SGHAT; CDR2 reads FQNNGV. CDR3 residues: CASSAGWGRNTEAFF. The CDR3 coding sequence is TGTGCCAGCAGCGCCGGCTGGGGACGGAACACTGAAGCTTTCTTT.